The next 28 T cell receptor beta chains were all read from a single sample in a study of follicular helper T cells after annual influenza vaccination. Time point described: 2015-2016 season, 7 days after influenza vaccination. Some clones are missing from TCRdb's copy, which holds only in-frame ones; the method was immunoSEQ multiplex PCR. The sample has some 9,600 clones; more than 80% are singletons. The material sequenced was CXCR5+ CD38- circulating T follicular helper cells from blood, taken 7 days after influenza vaccination. Specified subset: circulating Tfh, non-naive CD4+CXCR5+PD-1+ (ICOS+CD38+ or ICOS-CD38-). The receptor source for this set is an adult who received the influenza vaccine.

The chain couples TRBV5-4 to TRBJ1-1; no definite D call. The CDR3 contains 13 residues. Germline CDR1 is SGHNT and CDR2 is YYREEE (reference sequence). The germline V and J ends were trimmed by 7 bases and 2 bases, with 12 bases remaining between them. The CDR3: CASGRVGNTEAFF. CDR3 bases: TGTGCCAGCGGACGGGTCGGTAACACTGAAGCTTTCTTT.

This chain connects TRBV7-6 to TRBJ1-3; D remains unclear. The V end lost 3 bases, the J end lost 0 bases, and 9 bases lay between the germline ends. The CDR3 is 15 residues long. Germline-derived CDR1 and CDR2 are SGHVS and FNYEAQ. CDR3: CASSLDSGSGNTIYF. CDR3 sequence (DNA): TGTGCCAGCAGCTTGGACTCAGGCTCTGGAAACACCATATATTTT.

The rearrangement links TRBV6-5 to TRBJ1-2; tentative D call: TRBD1 (5 bases). The CDR3 runs 14 residues. V lost 7 bases and J 2 bases, leaving 14 bases between the germline ends. Germline V CDR1 and CDR2: MNHEY, SVGAGI. The CDR3 DNA is TGTGCCAGCAATCGTCCGGGGCCGAACTATGGCTACACCTTC. Translating it yields CASNRPGPNYGYTF.

The chain couples TRBV4-2 to TRBJ1-2; D may be TRBD1 (5 bases). Germline CDR1 is LGHNA and CDR2 is YNFKEQ. Between the trimmed V and J ends, which lost 5 bases and 4 bases, there was a span of 11 bases. The CDR3 length is 13 residues. Here the CDR3 DNA reads TGTGCCAGCAGCTCACAGGAAGCCTATGGCTACACCTTC. Its translation is CASSSQEAYGYTF.

This chain joins TRBV18 and TRBJ2-7; perhaps TRBD1 as D (5 bases). Germline CDR1 KGHSH, CDR2 LQKENI. V was clipped by 6 bases and J by 4 bases, with 16 bases between them. The CDR3 spans 14 residues. The CDR3 region is CASSPRSGPYEQYF. CDR3 bases: TGTGCCAGCTCCCCCAGGTCAGGGCCGTACGAGCAGTACTTC.

The chain couples TRBV7-9 to TRBJ2-7; D is undetermined. The CDR3 length is 11 residues. Trimming cost V 5 bases and J 4 bases, with 6 bases left between them. Germline CDR1 reads SEHNR; CDR2 reads FQNEAQ (reference sequence). This CDR3 reads CASSEGYEQYF. For the CDR3, the DNA is TGTGCCAGCAGCGAAGGGTACGAGCAGTACTTC.

The rearrangement joins TRBV10-2 to TRBJ1-1; tentative D call: TRBD1 (6 bases). This CDR3 contains 15 residues. From germline, CDR1 is WSHSY and CDR2 SAAADI. V was shortened by 5 bases and J by 11 bases, with 24 bases between the two germline ends. The CDR3: CASSTNRALSSEAFF. In DNA, the CDR3 is TGCGCCAGCAGTACCAACAGGGCCCTATCTAGCGAGGCTTTCTTT.

This sequence joins TRBV7-2 and TRBJ1-2; 10 positions agree with TRBD1. The junction had 7 bases not matched to a gene; V was cut back by 6 bases and J by 6 bases. The CDR3 loop spans 14 amino acids. The germline V gene has CDR1 SGHTA and CDR2 FQGNSA. The CDR3 nucleotides read TGTGCCAGCAGTCCGGACAGGGGGTATCATGGCTACACCTTC. This sequence encodes CASSPDRGYHGYTF.

The V and J genes are TRBV29-1 and TRBJ2-1; D might be TRBD1 (6 bases). V was shortened by 6 bases and J by 7 bases, with 13 bases between the two germline ends. Germline loops: CDR1 SQVTM, CDR2 ANQGSEA. The CDR3 totals 12 residues. This chain's CDR3 is CSVNRDRNEQFF. In DNA, the CDR3 is TGCAGCGTAAACAGGGATCGGAATGAGCAGTTCTTC.

V and J are TRBV7-3 and TRBJ1-1; D call uncertain. Germline V CDR1 and CDR2: SGHTA, FQGTGA. The ends were cut back, 5 bases at V and 2 bases at J, with 9 bases in the middle. This CDR3 is 13 amino acids long. This CDR3 is CASSRSPNTEAFF. CDR3 in DNA: TGTGCCAGCAGCCGGAGCCCTAACACTGAAGCTTTCTTT.

The chain's CDR3 is CAWSVGGEGGYTF. CDR3 DNA: TGTGCCTGGAGTGTTGGGGGGGAAGGTGGCTACACCTTC. This sequence joins TRBV30 and TRBJ1-2; D possibly corresponds to TRBD1 (5 bases). Trimming pared 0 bases from V and 7 bases from J, leaving 12 bases between. The length of the CDR3 is 13 residues. From germline, CDR1 is GTSNPN and CDR2 SVGIG (reference sequence). Full variable domain (remainder filled in from reference TRBV30 and TRBJ1-2): SQTIHQWPATLVQPVGSPLSLECTVEGTSNPNLYWYRQAAGRGLQLLFYSVGIGQISSEVPQNLSASRPQDRQFILSSKKLLLSDSGFYLCAWSVGGEGGYTFGSGTRLTVV.

In the case of this clone: Its ends do not fully match the called genes, so a read error is possible. The chain recombines TRBV19 with TRBJ1-1; D remains unclear. The CDR3 has 11 amino acids. Germline values: CDR1 LNHDA, CDR2 SQIVND (reference sequence). CDR3 region: CASRGNEGFLF. The CDR3 nucleotides read TGTGCCAGTAGGGGCAACGAAGGTTTCCTCTTT.

The chain is built from TRBV6-6 and TRBJ1-4, with unresolved D. The CDR3 runs to 14 residues. Trimming removed 5 bases at V and 10 bases at J, with 17 bases between. Germline lookup yields CDR1 MNHNY and CDR2 SVGAGI (reference sequence). The CDR3 here is CASSPRDLSRKLFF. The CDR3 coding sequence is TGTGCCAGCAGTCCCCGAGATCTTTCTCGAAAACTGTTTTTT.

The chain couples TRBV18 to TRBJ2-2; a possible D gene is TRBD2 (6 bases). Trimming removed 3 bases at V and 0 bases at J, with 8 bases between. The length of the CDR3 is 15 residues. Looked up from germline, CDR1 is KGHSH and CDR2 is LQKENI. The CDR3 nucleotides are TGTGCCAGCTCACCTGGGGGGACGAACACCGGGGAGCTGTTTTTT. As protein: CASSPGGTNTGELFF. The full variable domain, completed using reference TRBV18 and TRBJ2-2, is NAGVMQNPRHLVRRRGQEARLRCSPMKGHSHVYWYRQLPEEGLKFMVYLQKENIIDESGMPKERFSAEFPKEGPSILRIQQVVRGDSAAYFCASSPGGTNTGELFFGEGSRLTVL.

This clone was detected only once. The rearrangement joins TRBV6-6 to TRBJ2-1; D ambiguous. The CDR3 covers 14 residues. Per the germline V gene, CDR1 is MNHNY and CDR2 is SVGAGI (reference sequence). V was pared by 4 bases and J by 5 bases, with 12 bases between. The CDR3 protein is CASSSRVGNNEQFF. In DNA form, the CDR3 reads TGTGCCAGCAGTTCTCGGGTGGGGAACAATGAGCAGTTCTTC.

The chain links TRBV4-3 to TRBJ2-6; no clear D. Per germline, CDR1 LGHNA and CDR2 YSLEER. This CDR3 comprises 17 residues. V was pared by 0 bases and J by 3 bases, with 12 bases between. CDR3 region: CASSQDLWENGANVLTF. As DNA, the CDR3 is TGCGCCAGCAGCCAAGATCTGTGGGAAAATGGGGCCAACGTCCTGACTTTC.

The chain employs TRBV19 and TRBJ2-1, with TRBD1 identical over 9 bases. The CDR3 is 16 amino acids. V lost 6 bases and J lost 3; bases outside the gene matches: 9. CDR1 and CDR2 from the germline V gene are LNHDA and SQIVND (reference sequence). The CDR3 is CASRQTGTGLYNEQFF. In DNA form, the CDR3 reads TGTGCCAGTAGGCAAACCGGGACAGGGCTCTACAATGAGCAGTTCTTC.

The chain has TRBV25-1 and TRBJ2-2; 9 bases are shared with TRBD1. With V trimmed by 5 bases and J by 3 bases, 4 bases remained unmatched. From germline, CDR1 is MGHDK and CDR2 SYGVNS. This CDR3 has 15 amino acids. CDR3 sequence (DNA): TGTGCCAGCAGTCCCTGGACAGGGGACACCGGGGAGCTGTTTTTT. Its translation is CASSPWTGDTGELFF.

CDR3: CASSLGQYYSSTDTQYF. The CDR3 nucleotides read TGTGCCAGCAGCTTGGGACAGTATTACTCTAGCACAGATACGCAGTATTTT. The V gene is TRBV7-9, the J gene TRBJ2-3, with 7 bases identical to TRBD1. The CDR3 totals 17 residues. Germline CDR1 and CDR2: SEHNR and FQNEAQ (reference sequence). The J segment lost 0 bases and the V segment lost 3 bases, leaving 9 bases of the junction unmatched.

This clone was seen only once. The chain is built from TRBV6-1 and TRBJ2-7; maybe TRBD1 (6 bases). Germline V lookup: CDR1 MNHNS, CDR2 SASEGT. This CDR3 has 13 amino acids. V was clipped by 6 bases and J by 0 bases, with 9 bases between them. The CDR3 nucleotides read TGTGCCAGCAGAAGGGACACCTCCTACGAGCAGTACTTC. The encoded protein is CASRRDTSYEQYF.

V is TRBV27 and J is TRBJ1-1; D remains unclear. Trimming cost V 2 bases and J 2 bases, with 9 bases left between them. The CDR3 has 14 amino acids. Germline CDR1 MNHEY, CDR2 SMNVEV (reference sequence). DNA of the CDR3: TGTGCCAGCAGTTTAAGTCATGACAACACTGAAGCTTTCTTT. Amino acid sequence: CASSLSHDNTEAFF.

The chain links TRBV9 to TRBJ1-6; no firm D call. The V gene lost 9 bases and the J gene lost 1 base, with 8 bases spanning the gap. CDR3 length equals 13 residues. Germline values: CDR1 SGDLS, CDR2 YYNGEE. The DNA of the CDR3 is TGTGCCACCGCCCGATCCTATAATTCACCCCTCCACTTT. Residues: CATARSYNSPLHF. Full variable domain (outside the CDR3, taken from reference TRBV9 and TRBJ1-6): DSGVTQTPKHLITATGQRVTLRCSPRSGDLSVYWYQQSLDQGLQFLIQYYNGEERAKGNILERFSAQQFPDLHSELNLSSLELGDSALYFCATARSYNSPLHFGNGTRLTVT.

CDR3 sequence (DNA): TGTGCCAGCACCAAAGACGGGGGAAACACCATATATTTT. Translation: CASTKDGGNTIYF. The rearrangement uses TRBV6-6 and TRBJ1-3; D not certain. Germline V gives CDR1 MNHNY, CDR2 SVGAGI (reference sequence). With 7 bases removed from V and 4 bases from J, the gap between germline ends came to 11 bases. This CDR3 is built from 13 residues.

The chain uses TRBV5-4 and TRBJ2-5; 12 nucleotides align to TRBD2. There are 17 residues in the CDR3. In germline, CDR1 is SGHNT, CDR2 YYREEE (reference sequence). Germline trimming cut 4 bases from V and 0 bases from J; bases unmatched to any gene: 7. The CDR3 nucleotides read TGTGCCAGCAGCGCCGGACTAGCGGGGACTTACCAAGAGACCCAGTACTTC. Its protein is CASSAGLAGTYQETQYF.

This clone was seen just once. This chain uses TRBV18 with TRBJ2-2; D tentatively fits TRBD1 or TRBD2 (5 bases each). The CDR3 has 13 residues. V dropped 5 bases and J dropped 6 bases, with 10 bases sitting between them. Germline CDR1 and CDR2: KGHSH and LQKENI. The CDR3 region has the DNA TGTGCCAGCTCATCGGGGCCACCCGGGGAGCTGTTTTTT. Amino acid sequence: CASSSGPPGELFF. Combining the CDR3 with reference TRBV18 and TRBJ2-2 gives the whole variable domain NAGVMQNPRHLVRRRGQEARLRCSPMKGHSHVYWYRQLPEEGLKFMVYLQKENIIDESGMPKERFSAEFPKEGPSILRIQQVVRGDSAAYFCASSSGPPGELFFGEGSRLTVL.

This chain connects TRBV7-8 to TRBJ1-2, with 7 bases matching TRBD1. Trimming took 3 bases from V and 3 from J; bases not matched to a gene: 1. Germline V lookup: CDR1 SGHVS, CDR2 FQNEAQ. The CDR3 length is 13 residues. In nucleotides, the CDR3 is TGTGCCAGCAGCTTCCAGGGGGACTATGGCTACACCTTC. This codes for CASSFQGDYGYTF.

V gene TRBV9 combines with J gene TRBJ1-3; the match to TRBD1 covers 7 bases. This CDR3 region has 17 residues. The trim removed 0 bases at V and 0 bases at J, leaving 6 bases unmatched. CDR1 and CDR2 from the germline V gene are SGDLS and YYNGEE. CDR3 amino acids: CASSVATGTRSGNTIYF. As DNA, the CDR3 is TGTGCCAGCAGCGTAGCGACAGGGACCCGCTCTGGAAACACCATATATTTT.

The chain employs TRBV12-5 and TRBJ1-5; D might be TRBD1 (6 bases). The V gene's germline CDR1 is LGHNT and CDR2 FRNRAP. V lost 6 bases and J lost 4, with 16 bases in between. This CDR3 has 15 residues. CDR3 residues: CASGRDTLDNQPQHF. The CDR3 coding sequence is TGTGCTAGTGGCCGGGACACCCTGGATAATCAGCCCCAGCATTTT.